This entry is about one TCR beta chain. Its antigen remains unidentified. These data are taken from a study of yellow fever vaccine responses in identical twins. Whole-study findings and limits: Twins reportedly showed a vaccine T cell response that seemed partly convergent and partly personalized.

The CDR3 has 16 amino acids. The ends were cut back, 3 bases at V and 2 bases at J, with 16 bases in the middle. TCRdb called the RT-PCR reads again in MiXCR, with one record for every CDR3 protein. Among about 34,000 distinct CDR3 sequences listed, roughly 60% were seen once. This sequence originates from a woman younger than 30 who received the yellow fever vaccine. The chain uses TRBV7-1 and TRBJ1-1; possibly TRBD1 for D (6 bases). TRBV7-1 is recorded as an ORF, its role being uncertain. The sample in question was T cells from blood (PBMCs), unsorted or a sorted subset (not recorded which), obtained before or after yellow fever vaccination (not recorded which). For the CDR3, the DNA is TGTGCCAGCAGCTCCCAGGCTGAGGGGACAAACACTGAAGCTTTCTTT. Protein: CASSSQAEGTNTEAFF.